Presented here are 31 T cell receptor beta chains from one specimen sequenced in a study of T cell responses to AZD1222 COVID-19 vaccine. Profiling relied on immunoSEQ multiplex PCR, and the TCRdb table lists in-frame clones only, not all of them. The sample consists of 120,000 to 150,000 clones, 80% to 90% of them appearing once. The sample consisted of peripheral blood, taken on day 0 of AZD1222 vaccination. Receptors originate from an adult in good health.

This rearrangement joins TRBV2 to TRBJ1-5; no clear D. From germline, CDR1 is SNHLY and CDR2 FYNNEI. Trimming took 4 bases from V and 4 from J, leaving 11 bases between them. This CDR3 is 14 amino acids long. CDR3 in DNA: TGTGCCAGCAGTGTGGATGGCGGGAATCAGCCCCAGCATTTT. Residues: CASSVDGGNQPQHF.

This rearrangement joins TRBV5-1 to TRBJ2-3; TRBD2 agrees at 7 bases. Germline V gene lookup returns CDR1 SGHRS and CDR2 YFSETQ. This CDR3 comprises 16 residues. The junction had 8 bases not matched to a gene; V was cut back by 4 bases and J by 0 bases. The CDR3, as DNA: TGCGCCAGCAGCGGACTAGGGCCCTCGAGCACAGATACGCAGTATTTT. Protein: CASSGLGPSSTDTQYF. Looking up the rest from reference TRBV5-1 and TRBJ2-3 gives the full variable domain: KAGVTQTPRYLIKTRGQQVTLSCSPISGHRSVSWYQQTPGQGLQFLFEYFSETQRNKGNFPGRFSGRQFSNSRSEMNVSTLELGDSALYLCASSGLGPSSTDTQYFGPGTRLTVL.

V and J are TRBV7-9 and TRBJ2-7, with 10 bases lining up with TRBD2. The V gene end was trimmed by 4 bases and the J gene end by 2 bases; junction bases not matched to a gene: 11. The CDR3 sequence is 17 residues long. From germline, CDR1 is SEHNR and CDR2 FQNEAQ (reference sequence). This CDR3 reads CASSSTSGYTQTYEQYF. CDR3 bases: TGTGCCAGCAGCTCGACTAGCGGGTATACTCAAACCTACGAGCAGTACTTC.

This sequence joins TRBV9 and TRBJ1-3; D might be TRBD1 (6 bases). This CDR3 has 18 residues. CDR1 SGDLS and CDR2 YYNGEE come from the germline V gene. V dropped 0 bases and J dropped 0 bases, with 16 bases sitting between them. CDR3 nucleotides: TGTGCCAGCAGCGTAGTTCCGGGACACCGGAACTCTGGAAACACCATATATTTT. It is translated as CASSVVPGHRNSGNTIYF.

Comments on this clone: Other DNA sequences of this sample code for an identical CDR3. The genes are TRBV19 and TRBJ2-2; D unclear. The CDR3 runs 13 residues. With 1 base removed from V and 1 base from J, the gap between germline ends came to 1 base. Germline V CDR1 and CDR2: LNHDA, SQIVND (reference sequence). The DNA for the CDR3 is TGTGCCAGTAGTATAGGGAACACCGGGGAGCTGTTTTTT. This translates into CASSIGNTGELFF.

Written as DNA, the CDR3 is TGCGCCAGCAGCTTACAGGGGTATGCTGAAGCTTTCTTT. Translation gives CASSLQGYAEAFF. This chain connects TRBV5-1 to TRBJ1-1; 7 nucleotides match TRBD1. From germline, CDR1 is SGHRS and CDR2 YFSETQ. The CDR3 sequence is 13 residues long. J was trimmed by 6 bases and V by 2 bases; bases with no gene match: 4.

The rearrangement uses TRBV9 and TRBJ1-1, with D tentatively TRBD1 (5 bases). Trimming removed 0 bases from V and 0 bases from J, with 9 bases in between. Germline assignment: CDR1 SGDLS and CDR2 YYNGEE. The CDR3 spans 15 residues. The CDR3 region has the DNA TGTGCCAGCAGCGTAGATTGGGGGATGAACACTGAAGCTTTCTTT. Its protein product is CASSVDWGMNTEAFF.

This chain joins TRBV4-1 and TRBJ1-6, with 7 positions matching TRBD1. The CDR3 runs 17 residues. V shed 0 bases, J shed 5 bases, and the junction held 7 bases outside the gene matches. The germline V gene encodes CDR1 MGHRA and CDR2 YSYEKL. CDR3 DNA sequence: TGCGCCAGCAGCCAAGATGGGGGACAGAGCGATAATTCACCCCTCCACTTT. Its protein product is CASSQDGGQSDNSPLHF.

The chain is built from TRBV5-1 and TRBJ2-2; D unclear. This CDR3 contains 14 residues. Per germline, CDR1 SGHRS and CDR2 YFSETQ. V lost 7 bases, J lost 3 bases, and 13 bases lay in between. For the CDR3, the DNA is TGCGCCAGCCGACGAAACCGTGACACCGGGGAGCTGTTTTTT. Encoded protein: CASRRNRDTGELFF. Combining the CDR3 with reference TRBV5-1 and TRBJ2-2 gives the whole variable domain KAGVTQTPRYLIKTRGQQVTLSCSPISGHRSVSWYQQTPGQGLQFLFEYFSETQRNKGNFPGRFSGRQFSNSRSEMNVSTLELGDSALYLCASRRNRDTGELFFGEGSRLTVL.

The genes are TRBV5-1 and TRBJ1-1; D gene ambiguous. Germline CDR1 reads SGHRS; CDR2 reads YFSETQ. CDR3 length: 13 residues. Trimming cost V 0 bases and J 0 bases, with 3 bases left between them. CDR3 sequence: CASSLAVNTEAFF. DNA for the CDR3: TGCGCCAGCAGCTTGGCCGTGAACACTGAAGCTTTCTTT.

CDR3 region: CASSFDGMIGYTF. CDR3 nucleotides: TGTGCCAGCAGTTTCGACGGAATGATTGGCTACACCTTC. The chain joins TRBV27 to TRBJ1-2; D is uncertain. The germline CDR1 and CDR2 sequences are MNHEY and SMNVEV (reference sequence). V was pared by 3 bases and J by 7 bases, with 12 bases between. This CDR3 has 13 residues.

This rearrangement joins TRBV4-2 to TRBJ2-5, with 7 bases that match TRBD1. Germline V CDR1 and CDR2: LGHNA, YNFKEQ. CDR3 size: 16 residues. J was trimmed by 4 bases and V by 1 base; bases with no gene match: 9. CDR3 residues: CASSQAQTGSGETQYF. CDR3 coding DNA: TGTGCCAGCAGCCAAGCCCAGACAGGGAGTGGAGAGACCCAGTACTTC.

The V call is TRBV5-4, the J call TRBJ2-7; possibly TRBD1 for D (7 bases). V lost 4 bases and J lost 7, with 18 bases in between. Germline V CDR1 and CDR2: SGHNT, YYREEE (reference sequence). This CDR3 has 14 residues. The chain's CDR3 is CASSAGQTYREQYF. In nucleotides, the CDR3 is TGTGCCAGCAGCGCGGGACAGACCTATCGGGAGCAGTACTTC.

This chain uses TRBV19 with TRBJ2-3, with D maybe TRBD1 (5 bases). CDR3 length equals 15 residues. The V and J ends lost 7 bases and 2 bases respectively, with 16 bases between them. The V gene's germline CDR1 is LNHDA and CDR2 SQIVND (reference sequence). The CDR3 coding sequence is TGTGCCAGTATTCAGGGCGTAGGAGTCACAGATACGCAGTATTTT. This translates into CASIQGVGVTDTQYF.

The genes are TRBV6-5 and TRBJ2-7; D is perhaps TRBD1 or TRBD2 (6 bases each). Germline assignment: CDR1 MNHEY and CDR2 SVGAGI. The CDR3 is 15 residues long. Trimming removed 6 bases at V and 4 bases at J, with 19 bases between. CDR3: CASSSSGGSLYEQYF. CDR3 coding DNA: TGTGCCAGCAGCTCCTCCGGGGGCAGCTTATACGAGCAGTACTTC.

The chain couples TRBV6-2 or TRBV6-3 to TRBJ1-5; D remains unclear. CDR3 length: 13 amino acids. V was shortened by 5 bases and J by 9 bases, with 14 bases between the two germline ends. Germline-derived CDR1 and CDR2 are MNHEY and SVGEGT. CDR3 sequence reads: CASSPHREGPQHF. The CDR3 bases are TGTGCCAGCAGTCCCCATCGGGAGGGGCCCCAGCATTTT.

DNA of the CDR3: TGTGCCAGCAGCTTGGGGACAGGGGATCAGGGCTACACCTTC. Encoded protein: CASSLGTGDQGYTF. The chain employs TRBV5-6 and TRBJ1-2, with 9 bases lining up with TRBD1. There are 14 residues in the CDR3. Germline lookup yields CDR1 SGHDT and CDR2 YYEEEE. V lost 0 bases and J lost 8; bases outside the gene matches: 5.

This rearrangement joins TRBV6-6 to TRBJ1-2; 8 positions agree with TRBD1. V shed 5 bases and J 4 bases; nucleotides not matched to a gene: 3. CDR1 and CDR2 (germline): MNHNY, SVGAGI (reference sequence). The CDR3 extends over 13 amino acids. The CDR3 DNA is TGTGCCAGCAGTCACAGGGGGGGCTATGGCTACACCTTC. It specifies CASSHRGGYGYTF.

This clone has a handful of counts. The sample holds other DNA sequences that translate to the same CDR3. The CDR3: CAWSVRRADTQYF. The DNA of the CDR3 is TGTGCCTGGAGTGTACGGCGGGCAGATACGCAGTATTTT. This chain joins TRBV30 and TRBJ2-3, with a weak D call TRBD2 (5 bases). Germline-derived CDR1 and CDR2 are GTSNPN and SVGIG (reference sequence). The ends were cut back, 0 bases at V and 4 bases at J, with 8 bases in the middle. CDR3 length: 13 amino acids. Filled out from reference TRBV30 and TRBJ2-3, the complete variable domain reads SQTIHQWPATLVQPVGSPLSLECTVEGTSNPNLYWYRQAAGRGLQLLFYSVGIGQISSEVPQNLSASRPQDRQFILSSKKLLLSDSGFYLCAWSVRRADTQYFGPGTRLTVL.

This clone is a singleton in its sample. V usage is TRBV7-8 and J usage is TRBJ1-5; weak D call: TRBD1 (5 bases). V shed 6 bases and J shed 7 bases, with 22 bases lying between them. This CDR3 has 16 residues. Germline V gives CDR1 SGHVS, CDR2 FQNEAQ. CDR3 amino acids: CASRPGTGVAGQPQHF. In DNA form, the CDR3 reads TGTGCCAGCAGACCAGGGACCGGAGTAGCGGGACAGCCCCAGCATTTT. Full variable domain (rest looked up from reference TRBV7-8 and TRBJ1-5): GAGVSQSPRYKVAKRGQDVALRCDPISGHVSLFWYQQALGQGPEFLTYFQNEAQLDKSGLPSDRFFAERPEGSVSTLKIQRTQQEDSAVYLCASRPGTGVAGQPQHFGDGTRLSIL.

The chain uses TRBV4-1 and TRBJ1-5, with unresolved D. The CDR3 runs to 14 residues. Per the germline V gene, CDR1 is MGHRA and CDR2 is YSYEKL. V shed 6 bases and J shed 2 bases, with 11 bases lying between them. CDR3 in amino acids: CASRGIGGNQPQHF. Written as DNA, the CDR3 is TGCGCCAGCAGGGGTATCGGAGGCAATCAGCCCCAGCATTTT.

This clone was detected once. CDR3 amino acids: CASSQEGREQFF. In nucleotides, the CDR3 is TGTGCCAGCAGCCAGGAGGGCCGTGAGCAGTTCTTC. This chain uses TRBV28 with TRBJ2-1, with D maybe TRBD2 (6 bases). The CDR3 has 12 residues. Per the germline V gene, CDR1 is MDHEN and CDR2 is SYDVKM. Trimming pared 6 bases from V and 9 bases from J, leaving 12 bases between.

The chain joins TRBV29-1 to TRBJ1-2; D remains unclear. Trimming shortened V by 6 bases and J by 2 bases, and 10 bases separated the two germline ends. The CDR3 is 12 residues long. In germline, CDR1 is SQVTM, CDR2 ANQGSEA. CDR3 DNA sequence: TGCAGCGTGACGCACAACAACTATGGCTACACCTTC. It codes for CSVTHNNYGYTF.

This clone was counted once. V and J are TRBV28 and TRBJ1-2; 7 nucleotides align to TRBD1. The CDR3 extends over 15 amino acids. Trimming took 0 bases from V and 6 from J; bases not matched to a gene: 7. The germline gives CDR1 MDHEN, CDR2 SYDVKM. Here the CDR3 reads CASSLWGTARDGYTF. In nucleotides, the CDR3 is TGTGCCAGCAGTTTATGGGGGACAGCCAGGGATGGCTACACCTTC.

The chain has TRBV19 and TRBJ2-1; D is perhaps TRBD2 (6 bases). Germline CDR1 and CDR2: LNHDA and SQIVND (reference sequence). The CDR3 runs to 13 residues. The germline V and J ends were trimmed by 6 bases and 10 bases, with 16 bases remaining between them. This CDR3 is CASRGPSAYEQFF. The CDR3, as DNA: TGTGCCAGTAGGGGACCTAGCGCGTACGAGCAGTTCTTC.

The chain is built from TRBV19 and TRBJ2-5, with D perhaps TRBD2 (5 bases). The V and J ends lost 6 bases and 2 bases respectively, with 10 bases between them. The CDR3 extends over 13 amino acids. Germline CDR1 is LNHDA and CDR2 is SQIVND (reference sequence). The CDR3 region is CASSPGFQETQYF. In nucleotides, the CDR3 is TGTGCCAGTAGCCCGGGATTTCAAGAGACCCAGTACTTC.

The chain uses TRBV12-3 or TRBV12-4 and TRBJ2-7, with 8 bases aligning to TRBD2. The ends lost 3 bases at V and 3 bases at J; junction bases unmatched: 1. This CDR3 has 13 amino acids. The CDR3 spells CASSFSGSYEQYF. CDR3 DNA: TGTGCCAGCAGTTTCAGCGGGAGCTACGAGCAGTACTTC.

This chain connects TRBV30 to TRBJ2-7, with 8 bases aligning to TRBD2. The CDR3 consists of 14 residues. The germline gives CDR1 GTSNPN, CDR2 SVGIG (reference sequence). The J segment lost 3 bases and the V segment lost 4 bases, leaving 8 bases of the junction unmatched. DNA for the CDR3: TGTGCCTGGACCACCCTAGCGGGTGGCTACGAGCAGTACTTC. Translating it yields CAWTTLAGGYEQYF. The full variable domain, in which reference TRBV30 and TRBJ2-7 provide the parts outside the CDR3, is SQTIHQWPATLVQPVGSPLSLECTVEGTSNPNLYWYRQAAGRGLQLLFYSVGIGQISSEVPQNLSASRPQDRQFILSSKKLLLSDSGFYLCAWTTLAGGYEQYFGPGTRLTVT.

In this sample, this clone turned up once. This chain uses TRBV19 with TRBJ1-3; no firm D call. V was clipped by 6 bases and J by 0 bases, with 12 bases between them. Germline V lookup: CDR1 LNHDA, CDR2 SQIVND (reference sequence). CDR3 length: 15 residues. CDR3 sequence reads: CASRSASASGNTIYF. CDR3 DNA: TGTGCCAGTAGGTCAGCGAGCGCCTCTGGAAACACCATATATTTT.

The chain recombines TRBV7-2 with TRBJ2-2; no definite D call. Germline CDR1 and CDR2: SGHTA and FQGNSA. Between the trimmed V and J ends, which lost 2 bases and 3 bases, there was a span of 7 bases. The CDR3 spans 14 residues. DNA of the CDR3: TGTGCCAGCAGCTTAAGACCAGACACCGGGGAGCTGTTTTTT. Protein: CASSLRPDTGELFF.

This sequence joins TRBV7-8 and TRBJ1-5; D not resolved. The V and J ends lost 1 base and 2 bases respectively, with 12 bases between them. The germline CDR1 and CDR2 sequences are SGHVS and FQNEAQ. CDR3 size: 16 residues. CDR3 protein: CASSLDQPLGNQPQHF. The CDR3 bases are TGTGCCAGCAGCTTAGACCAGCCTCTTGGCAATCAGCCCCAGCATTTT.